This TCR beta chain was recovered during a study of CD8 T cells in ankylosing spondylitis. Worth noting for this clonotype: Its antigen is as yet unknown.

Using quantitative 5'-RACE with molecular barcodes, the authors made TCR beta libraries. TCRdb re-derived calls from the 5' RACE reads in MiXCR, one entry per CDR3 protein. Altogether about 450,000 distinct CDR3 sequences are present, about 24% being singletons, with the ten largest covering 0.89%. The CDR3 has 13 amino acids. Trimming removed 3 bases at V and 2 bases at J, with 8 bases between. The germline V gene encodes CDR1 DFQATT and CDR2 SNEGSKA (reference sequence). Findings and caveats of the study: A TCR beta motif made of about eight highly homologous variants seemed typical of ankylosing spondylitis blood. Some of the motif variants had earlier been found in reactive arthritis patients' fluid and blood. Disease-linked clones displayed a CD8+ phenotype and appeared relatively rarely in peripheral blood. Within matched ankylosing spondylitis synovial fluid, disease-linked clones were reportedly significantly enriched.

This clonotype was sampled from a male donor with ankylosing spondylitis. The chain couples TRBV20-1 to TRBJ2-1; D may be TRBD1 (5 bases). Sequencing was carried out using blood, either unsorted or a sorted T cell fraction (not recorded which). The CDR3 DNA reads as TGCAGTGCTAGCAGGGAAGCCTACAATGAGCAGTTCTTC. Translating gives CSASREAYNEQFF.